This TCR beta chain was retrieved from a study of blood T cell repertoires in COVID-19. Looking at the study overall: Donors in the United States, Italy and Spain gave samples during acute or convalescent COVID-19. Sample material is recorded as cDNA or gDNA derived from T cells, B-cell-depleted T cells, or PBMCs.

Source study methods: Reference gene primers were amplified, and this amplification served to estimate nucleated cell counts. Assay: immunoSEQ multiplex PCR; the TCRdb copy retains only in-frame clones and omits some. V and J calls and clone size are those listed in that table; D and trimming were worked out from the DNA. The sample consists of 240,000 or so clones, approximately 90% of them appearing once. V shed 5 bases, J shed 3 bases, and the junction held 3 bases outside the gene matches. This CDR3 has 14 amino acids. Germline CDR1 reads MNHEY; CDR2 reads SMNVEV (reference sequence). The sequenced sample was PBMCs or T cells enriched from blood (not recorded which). V and J are TRBV27 and TRBJ2-7, with 11 bases matching TRBD1. The TCR originated in a man between 45 and 60 years old who had been exposed to COVID-19. The CDR3 nucleotides are TGTGCCAGCAGTCCCGGGACAGGGGGCTACGAGCAGTACTTC. Its protein is CASSPGTGGYEQYF.